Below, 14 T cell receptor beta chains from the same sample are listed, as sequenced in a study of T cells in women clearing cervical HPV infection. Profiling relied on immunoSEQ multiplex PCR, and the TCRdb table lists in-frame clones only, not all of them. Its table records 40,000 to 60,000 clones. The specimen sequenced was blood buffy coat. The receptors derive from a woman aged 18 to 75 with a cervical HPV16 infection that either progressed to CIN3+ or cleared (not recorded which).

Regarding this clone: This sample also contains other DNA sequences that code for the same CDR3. The chain's CDR3 is CSVKGTGGSSSGNTIYF. The part of the CDR3 DNA that was read is TGCAGCGTGAAAGGGACAGGGGGCTCCTCCTCTGGAAACACC. This chain uses TRBV29-1 with TRBJ1-3; 12 bases line up with TRBD1. The read is 3 residues too short to cover the CDR3 end, so that end is filled in from the germline J gene. The V and J ends lost 6 bases and 0 bases, in that order; junction bases with no gene match: 9. Germline V gene sequence: CDR1 SQVTM, CDR2 ANQGSEA. CDR3 size: 17 residues.

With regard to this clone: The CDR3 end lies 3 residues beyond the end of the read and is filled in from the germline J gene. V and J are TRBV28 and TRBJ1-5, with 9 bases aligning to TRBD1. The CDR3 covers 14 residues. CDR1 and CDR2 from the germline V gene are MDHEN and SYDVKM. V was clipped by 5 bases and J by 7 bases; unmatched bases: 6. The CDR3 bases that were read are TGTGCCAGCAGTACCCGACAGGGGGAACAGCCC. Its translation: CASSTRQGEQP. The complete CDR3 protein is CASSTRQGEQPQHF.

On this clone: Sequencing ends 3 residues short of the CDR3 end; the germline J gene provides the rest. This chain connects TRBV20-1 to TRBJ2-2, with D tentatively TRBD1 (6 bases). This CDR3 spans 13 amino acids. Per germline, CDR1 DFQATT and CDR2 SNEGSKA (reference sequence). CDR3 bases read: TGCAGTGTTAGTGCAGGGGTGCGTGAAAAG. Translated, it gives CSVSAGVREK. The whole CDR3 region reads CSVSAGVREKLFF.

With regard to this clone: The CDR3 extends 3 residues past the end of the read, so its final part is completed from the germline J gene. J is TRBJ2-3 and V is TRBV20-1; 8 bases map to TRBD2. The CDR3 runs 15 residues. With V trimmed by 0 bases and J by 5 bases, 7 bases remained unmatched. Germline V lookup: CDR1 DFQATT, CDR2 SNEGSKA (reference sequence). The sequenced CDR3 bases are TGCAGTGCTAGAGATGTCGGGGGGGCGAGAGATACG. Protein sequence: CSARDVGGARDT. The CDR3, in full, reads CSARDVGGARDTQYF.

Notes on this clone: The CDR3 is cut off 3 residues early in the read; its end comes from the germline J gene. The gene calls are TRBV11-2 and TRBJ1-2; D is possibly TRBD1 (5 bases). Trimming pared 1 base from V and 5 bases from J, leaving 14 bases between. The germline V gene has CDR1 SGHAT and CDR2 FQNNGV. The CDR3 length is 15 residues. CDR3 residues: CASSLVEGSSYGYTF. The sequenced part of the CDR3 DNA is TGTGCCAGCAGCTTAGTTGAGGGGTCGTCTTATGGC.

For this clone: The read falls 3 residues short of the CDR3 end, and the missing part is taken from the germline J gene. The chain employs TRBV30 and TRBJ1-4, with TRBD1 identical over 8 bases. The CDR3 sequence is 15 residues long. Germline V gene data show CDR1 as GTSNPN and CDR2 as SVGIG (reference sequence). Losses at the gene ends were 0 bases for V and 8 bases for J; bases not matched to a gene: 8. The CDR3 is CAWSVPNGDREKLFF. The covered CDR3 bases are TGTGCCTGGAGTGTCCCAAATGGGGACAGGGAAAAA.

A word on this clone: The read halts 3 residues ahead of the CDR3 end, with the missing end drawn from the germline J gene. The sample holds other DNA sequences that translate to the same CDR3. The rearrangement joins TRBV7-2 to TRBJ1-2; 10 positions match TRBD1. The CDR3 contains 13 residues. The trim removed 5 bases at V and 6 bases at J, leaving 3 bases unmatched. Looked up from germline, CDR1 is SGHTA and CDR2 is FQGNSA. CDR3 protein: CASSPDRGHGYTF. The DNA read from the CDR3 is TGTGCCAGCAGCCCCGACAGGGGGCATGGC.

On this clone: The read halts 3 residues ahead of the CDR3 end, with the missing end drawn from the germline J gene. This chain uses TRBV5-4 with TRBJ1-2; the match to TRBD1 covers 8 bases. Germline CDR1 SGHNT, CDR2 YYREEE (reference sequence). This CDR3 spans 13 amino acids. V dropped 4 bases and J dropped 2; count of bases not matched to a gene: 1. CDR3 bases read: TGTGCCAGCAGCCCAGGGGGCAACTATGGC. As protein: CASSPGGNYG. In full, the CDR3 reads CASSPGGNYGYTF.

CDR3 sequence: CSARDFQRDTEAFF. The CDR3 DNA, read in part, is TGCAGTGCTAGAGATTTCCAGCGGGACACTGAA. The chain has TRBV20-1 and TRBJ1-1; D is uncertain. The CDR3 end falls 3 residues outside the read, so it is completed with the germline J gene. Trimming removed 0 bases from V and 3 bases from J, with 11 bases in between. Per germline, CDR1 DFQATT and CDR2 SNEGSKA (reference sequence). The CDR3 sequence is 14 residues long.

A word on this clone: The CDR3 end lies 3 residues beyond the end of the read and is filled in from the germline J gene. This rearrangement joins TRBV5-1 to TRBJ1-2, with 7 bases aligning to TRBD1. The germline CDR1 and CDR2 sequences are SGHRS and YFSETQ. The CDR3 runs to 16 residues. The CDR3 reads CASSSRRDTGVRGYTF. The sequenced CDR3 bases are TGCGCCAGCAGCTCAAGACGAGATACAGGGGTCCGCGGC.

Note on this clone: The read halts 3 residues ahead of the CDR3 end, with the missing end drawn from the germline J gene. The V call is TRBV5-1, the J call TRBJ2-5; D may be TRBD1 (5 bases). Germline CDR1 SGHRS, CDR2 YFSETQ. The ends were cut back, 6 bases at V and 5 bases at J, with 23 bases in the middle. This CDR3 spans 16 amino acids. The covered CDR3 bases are TGCGCCAGCACCATAAGGGGCGGACCCCAATCGGAGACC. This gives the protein CASTIRGGPQSET. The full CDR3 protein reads CASTIRGGPQSETQYF.

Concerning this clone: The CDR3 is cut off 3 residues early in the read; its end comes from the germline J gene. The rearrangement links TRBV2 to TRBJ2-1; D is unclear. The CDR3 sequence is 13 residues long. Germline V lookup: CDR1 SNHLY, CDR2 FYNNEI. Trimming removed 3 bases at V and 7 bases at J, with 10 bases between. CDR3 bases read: TGTGCCAGCAGTGATGCGCCCTGGAATGAG. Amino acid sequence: CASSDAPWNE. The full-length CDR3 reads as CASSDAPWNEQFF.

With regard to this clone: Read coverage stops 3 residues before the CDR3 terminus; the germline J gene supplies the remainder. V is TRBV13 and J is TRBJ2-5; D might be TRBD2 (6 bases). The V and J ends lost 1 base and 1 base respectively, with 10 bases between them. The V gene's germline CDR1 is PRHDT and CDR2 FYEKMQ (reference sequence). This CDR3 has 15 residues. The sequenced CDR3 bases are TGTGCCAGCAGCTTAGTACGGGGGAGCCAAGAGACC. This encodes CASSLVRGSQET. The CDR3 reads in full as CASSLVRGSQETQYF.

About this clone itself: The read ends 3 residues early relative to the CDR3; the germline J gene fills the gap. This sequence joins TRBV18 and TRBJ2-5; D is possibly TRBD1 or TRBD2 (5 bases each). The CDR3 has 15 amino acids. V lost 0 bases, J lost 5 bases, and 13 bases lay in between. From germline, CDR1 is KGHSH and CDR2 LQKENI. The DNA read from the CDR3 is TGTGCCAGCTCACCACCTTCGAGGGGTCGGGAGACC. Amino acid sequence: CASSPPSRGRET. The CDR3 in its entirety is CASSPPSRGRETQYF.